A single sample gave rise to the 26 T cell receptor beta chains below, sequenced in a study of blood T cell repertoires in COVID-19. Profiling relied on immunoSEQ multiplex PCR, and the TCRdb table lists in-frame clones only, not all of them. The sample contains roughly 250,000 clones, about 87% of which appear only once. The source material was PBMCs or T cells enriched from blood (not recorded which). These receptors came from a woman aged 40 to 50 who had been exposed to COVID-19.

This clone was counted once. V and J are TRBV4-1 and TRBJ2-5; the match to TRBD1 covers 12 bases. In germline, CDR1 is MGHRA, CDR2 YSYEKL. V dropped 6 bases and J dropped 5; count of bases not matched to a gene: 7. CDR3 length: 15 residues. The CDR3 nucleotides read TGCGCCAGCAGACTGGGACAGGGGGCGGGGGAGACCCAGTACTTC. Its protein product is CASRLGQGAGETQYF.

This rearrangement joins TRBV19 to TRBJ1-2; weak D call: TRBD1 (6 bases). CDR1 is LNHDA, CDR2 SQIVND, per germline (reference sequence). Trimming left V 3 bases short and J 4 bases short, with 15 bases between. CDR3 size: 15 residues. CDR3 in DNA: TGTGCCAGTAGTATTTACAGGGTTCCCACCTATGGCTACACCTTC. It translates to CASSIYRVPTYGYTF.

The rearrangement uses TRBV14 and TRBJ1-2; tentatively, D is TRBD1 (6 bases). Germline values: CDR1 SGHDN, CDR2 FVKESK. This CDR3 spans 16 amino acids. Trimming removed 1 base at V and 0 bases at J, with 12 bases between. The CDR3 region is CASSQAGAWANYGYTF. The DNA for the CDR3 is TGTGCCAGCAGCCAAGCAGGGGCGTGGGCTAACTATGGCTACACCTTC.

The chain couples TRBV19 to TRBJ1-5, with 9 bases matching TRBD1. Germline V gene data show CDR1 as LNHDA and CDR2 as SQIVND (reference sequence). J was trimmed by 8 bases and V by 5 bases; bases with no gene match: 7. The CDR3 length is 14 residues. The CDR3 here is CASSQYDRGEPQHF. CDR3 bases: TGTGCCAGTAGTCAATACGACAGGGGGGAGCCCCAGCATTTT.

The chain is built from TRBV28 and TRBJ1-2; D perhaps matches TRBD1 (5 bases). The germline V and J ends were trimmed by 7 bases and 0 bases, with 12 bases remaining between them. CDR3 length equals 14 residues. CDR1 is MDHEN, CDR2 SYDVKM, per germline. The CDR3 coding sequence is TGTGCCAGCATTTCTGGGGCTCCTAACTATGGCTACACCTTC. This sequence encodes CASISGAPNYGYTF.

The V and J genes are TRBV6-5 and TRBJ1-1; D remains ambiguous. The CDR3 is made up of 14 amino acids. V gave up 2 bases and J gave up 0 bases, with 7 bases separating them. Germline V gene sequence: CDR1 MNHEY, CDR2 SVGAGI. CDR3 sequence (DNA): TGTGCCAGCAGTTACACACGGGTGAACACTGAAGCTTTCTTT. This translates into CASSYTRVNTEAFF.

The CDR3 spells CASSGGTGLPTDYGYTF. DNA of the CDR3: TGTGCCAGCAGTGGGGGGACAGGGTTACCCACTGACTATGGCTACACCTTC. The rearrangement links TRBV2 to TRBJ1-2, with 9 bases matching TRBD1. The J segment lost 3 bases and the V segment lost 4 bases, leaving 12 bases of the junction unmatched. CDR1 and CDR2 from the germline V gene are SNHLY and FYNNEI. The CDR3 covers 17 residues. Combining the CDR3 with reference TRBV2 and TRBJ1-2 gives the whole variable domain EPEVTQTPSHQVTQMGQEVILRCVPISNHLYFYWYRQILGQKVEFLVSFYNNEISEKSEIFDDQFSVERPDGSNFTLKIRSTKLEDSAMYFCASSGGTGLPTDYGYTFGSGTRLTVV.

The CDR3, as DNA: TGTGCCAGTAGTATACAGACAGCCCATCAGCCCCAGCATTTT. Its translation: CASSIQTAHQPQHF. The gene calls are TRBV19 and TRBJ1-5; tentatively, D is TRBD1 (5 bases). V dropped 2 bases and J dropped 5 bases, with 10 bases sitting between them. Germline CDR1 reads LNHDA; CDR2 reads SQIVND (reference sequence). There are 14 residues in the CDR3.

The J gene is TRBJ2-5, the V gene TRBV5-1, with 8 bases matching TRBD2. This CDR3 region has 17 residues. The germline V gene encodes CDR1 SGHRS and CDR2 YFSETQ. V shed 3 bases and J 0 bases; nucleotides not matched to a gene: 10. The CDR3 loop is CASSYSAGGPYQETQYF. CDR3 nucleotides: TGCGCCAGCAGCTACTCCGCGGGGGGTCCGTACCAAGAGACCCAGTACTTC.

The chain has TRBV30 and TRBJ1-4; 9 bases line up with TRBD1. V dropped 5 bases and J dropped 5; count of bases not matched to a gene: 6. The CDR3 consists of 14 residues. Germline CDR1 reads GTSNPN; CDR2 reads SVGIG (reference sequence). Written as DNA, the CDR3 is TGTGCCTGGGTACCCGGGACAGGGAATGAAAAACTGTTTTTT. Translation: CAWVPGTGNEKLFF.

The chain joins TRBV19 to TRBJ1-6; TRBD1 matches at 9 bases. Germline values: CDR1 LNHDA, CDR2 SQIVND (reference sequence). This CDR3 has 15 residues. The junction had 7 bases not matched to a gene; V was cut back by 7 bases and J by 6 bases. In nucleotides, the CDR3 is TGTGCCAGTACCCCCCGGGACAGGGTTAATTCACCCCTCCACTTT. Its protein is CASTPRDRVNSPLHF.

V gene TRBV27 combines with J gene TRBJ2-3; D remains unclear. Trimming shortened V by 4 bases and J by 2 bases, and 7 bases separated the two germline ends. Germline values: CDR1 MNHEY, CDR2 SMNVEV (reference sequence). The length of the CDR3 is 13 residues. CDR3 protein: CASSSFLTDTQYF. CDR3 in DNA: TGTGCCAGCAGTTCCTTTCTCACAGATACGCAGTATTTT.

In this sample, this clone turned up once. Relative to the germline gene, one junction end is altered; a read error may explain this. V is TRBV5-1 and J is TRBJ2-5; the D gene is possibly TRBD1 (6 bases). This CDR3 region has 14 residues. Germline values: CDR1 SGHRS, CDR2 YFSETQ. CDR3 in DNA: TGTGCCAGCAGCCCCGGGACAACTAAAGAGACCCAGTACTTC. Translating gives CASSPGTTKETQYF.

This chain connects TRBV5-4 to TRBJ2-4, with TRBD1 matching over 9 bases. Germline V lookup: CDR1 SGHNT, CDR2 YYREEE (reference sequence). The CDR3 runs 14 residues. J was trimmed by 4 bases and V by 2 bases; bases with no gene match: 1. CDR3 DNA sequence: TGTGCCAGCAGCTTAGGGACAGGGAAAAACATTCAGTACTTC. Residues: CASSLGTGKNIQYF.

The rearrangement joins TRBV2 to TRBJ1-2; D gene ambiguous. V was cut by 6 bases and J by 4 bases, with 12 bases left in between. CDR1 and CDR2 (germline): SNHLY, FYNNEI. This CDR3 is built from 13 residues. The CDR3 here is CASSSEVGYGYTF. CDR3 nucleotides: TGTGCCAGCAGCTCAGAGGTGGGCTATGGCTACACCTTC.

This chain uses TRBV7-3 with TRBJ2-1, with TRBD1 matching 7 bases. Germline assignment: CDR1 SGHTA and CDR2 FQGTGA. This CDR3 contains 13 residues. The junction had 2 bases not matched to a gene; V was cut back by 4 bases and J by 5 bases. CDR3 sequence: CASSSDRDNEQFF. CDR3 DNA: TGTGCCAGCAGCTCCGACAGGGACAATGAGCAGTTCTTC.

The genes are TRBV7-8 and TRBJ2-3; 11 bases match TRBD1. The CDR3 is made up of 15 amino acids. Unmatched junction bases numbered 4, after V lost 2 bases and J lost 6 bases. Germline CDR1 and CDR2: SGHVS and FQNEAQ. The DNA for the CDR3 is TGTGCCAGCAGCTTAAGGACAGGGGGCGGGGATACGCAGTATTTT. Translating it yields CASSLRTGGGDTQYF.

The chain couples TRBV28 to TRBJ2-1; TRBD2 matches 9 bases. V trimming: 2 bases; J trimming: 11 bases; junction bases outside the gene matches: 16. The germline V gene has CDR1 MDHEN and CDR2 SYDVKM. The CDR3 loop spans 17 amino acids. The CDR3 loop reads CASSLALAGEEGLKQFF. The CDR3 region has the DNA TGTGCCAGCAGTTTAGCGTTAGCGGGAGAGGAGGGGCTAAAGCAGTTCTTC.

The chain is built from TRBV19 and TRBJ1-2; the D is unclear. This CDR3 has 15 residues. Germline V gives CDR1 LNHDA, CDR2 SQIVND (reference sequence). The V end lost 3 bases, the J end lost 7 bases, and 18 bases lay between the germline ends. The CDR3 DNA reads as TGTGCCAGTAGTATTTACGAAGCCGATGGGAGTGGCTACACCTTC. Translation gives CASSIYEADGSGYTF.

DNA of the CDR3: TGTGCCAGCAGTTACTCGCAGCGGGGGGCTTACAATGAGCAGTTCTTC. Translating it yields CASSYSQRGAYNEQFF. This sequence joins TRBV6-5 and TRBJ2-1, with TRBD2 matching over 9 bases. The CDR3 loop spans 16 amino acids. J lost 4 bases, V lost 0 bases, and 4 bases had no gene match. The germline gives CDR1 MNHEY, CDR2 SVGAGI.

V gene TRBV7-2 combines with J gene TRBJ2-1; TRBD1 matches 9 bases. Germline-derived CDR1 and CDR2 are SGHTA and FQGNSA. This CDR3 comprises 16 residues. V lost 4 bases, J lost 8 bases, and 12 bases stayed unmatched. The CDR3 spells CASSSAGTGFFDEQFF. The CDR3 coding sequence is TGTGCCAGCAGCTCGGCCGGGACAGGGTTTTTCGATGAGCAGTTCTTC.

The chain is built from TRBV5-1 and TRBJ1-2; D remains ambiguous. Germline V CDR1 and CDR2: SGHRS, YFSETQ. V was cut by 0 bases and J by 3 bases, with 3 bases left in between. This CDR3 has 12 amino acids. The CDR3 DNA reads as TGCGCCAGCAGCTTGGACTACTATGGCTACACCTTC. Translating it yields CASSLDYYGYTF.

The genes are TRBV7-3 and TRBJ2-1; D is undetermined. Germline lookup yields CDR1 SGHTA and CDR2 FQGTGA. Trimming stripped 5 bases from V and 6 bases from J, with 17 bases between. This CDR3 contains 15 residues. The CDR3, as DNA: TGTGCCAGCAGCCTTGGAGCAGAAAGGTCCAATGAGCAGTTCTTC. As protein: CASSLGAERSNEQFF.

This sequence joins TRBV7-9 and TRBJ1-1; 8 bases are a match to TRBD1. The CDR3 is made up of 16 amino acids. CDR1 and CDR2 from the germline V gene are SEHNR and FQNEAQ (reference sequence). Germline trimming cut 5 bases from V and 0 bases from J; bases unmatched to any gene: 8. Written as DNA, the CDR3 is TGTGCCAGCAGCACCGGACAGGGTACAATGAACACTGAAGCTTTCTTT. It specifies CASSTGQGTMNTEAFF.

The CDR3 sequence is CASSFGGAPDSGNTIYF. The CDR3 DNA reads as TGTGCCAGCAGTTTCGGTGGGGCTCCAGACTCTGGAAACACCATATATTTT. The J gene is TRBJ1-3, the V gene TRBV28; perhaps TRBD1 as D (5 bases). The CDR3 has 17 residues. Germline loops: CDR1 MDHEN, CDR2 SYDVKM. Trimming pared 3 bases from V and 0 bases from J, leaving 15 bases between.

CDR3 protein: CASSSEDYSDTQYF. The CDR3, as DNA: TGTGCCAGCAGCTCGGAGGACTATTCAGATACGCAGTATTTT. The chain couples TRBV7-3 to TRBJ2-3, with a tentative D call TRBD2 (6 bases). CDR1 is SGHTA, CDR2 FQGTGA, per germline. Trimming took 4 bases from V and 4 from J, leaving 12 bases between them. CDR3 length: 14 amino acids.